Presented here are 17 T cell receptor beta chains from one specimen sequenced in a study of blood T cell repertoires in COVID-19. Data came from immunoSEQ multiplex PCR; TCRdb stores just in-frame clones and leaves some out. The sample has 300,000 to 450,000 clones; about 89% are singletons. The sequenced material came from PBMCs or T cells enriched from blood (not recorded which). The receptors derive from a man aged 25-40 years who had recovered from COVID-19.

This chain connects TRBV18 to TRBJ1-4, with a weak D call TRBD1 (5 bases). Germline CDR1 KGHSH, CDR2 LQKENI. V lost 6 bases, J lost 7 bases, and 18 bases lay in between. The CDR3 spans 15 residues. CDR3 sequence (DNA): TGTGCCAGCTCTCCAACAGGTCCGGTAGTTGAAAAACTGTTTTTT. Its protein product is CASSPTGPVVEKLFF.

Regarding this clone: This may arise from a read error, as a much more abundant clone is one base away. The chain links TRBV28 to TRBJ2-2; D is ambiguous. CDR1 and CDR2 (germline): MDHEN, SYDVKM. This CDR3 spans 12 amino acids. Trimming cost V 5 bases and J 4 bases, with 5 bases left between them. The chain's CDR3 is CASSTGTGELFF. The DNA of the CDR3 is TGTGCCAGCAGTACCGGCACCGGGGAGCTGTTTTTT.

J is TRBJ2-2 and V is TRBV3-1 (or the pseudogene TRBV3-2), with a weak D call TRBD1 (5 bases). CDR1 is LGHDT, CDR2 YNNKEL, per germline (reference sequence). CDR3 length: 22 residues. Between the trimmed V and J ends, which lost 1 base and 1 base, there was a span of 28 bases. This CDR3 reads CASSQVPDISDDSEENTGELFF. CDR3 coding DNA: TGTGCCAGCAGCCAAGTACCCGATATTTCCGATGACAGCGAGGAGAACACCGGGGAGCTGTTTTTT.

This clone occurred a few times. The chain carries TRBV7-9 and TRBJ1-4; tentatively, D is TRBD1 (6 bases). Germline V gene sequence: CDR1 SEHNR, CDR2 FQNEAQ (reference sequence). This CDR3 comprises 14 residues. Trimming removed 3 bases from V and 5 bases from J, with 10 bases in between. The chain's CDR3 is CASSLDSGNEKLFF. CDR3 nucleotides: TGTGCCAGCAGCTTGGACAGTGGCAATGAAAAACTGTTTTTT.

This chain uses TRBV6-2 or TRBV6-3 with TRBJ2-5; 7 positions agree with TRBD1. The V gene's germline CDR1 is MNHEY and CDR2 SVGEGT. The CDR3 is 12 residues long. J was trimmed by 4 bases and V by 6 bases; bases with no gene match: 2. CDR3 coding DNA: TGTGCCAGCAGCGGGACAGCAGAGACCCAGTACTTC. Amino acids: CASSGTAETQYF.

The DNA of the CDR3 is TGCGCCAGCGAACAACTACACAGGGTTAGGGGGACTGAAGCTTTCTTT. Protein sequence: CASEQLHRVRGTEAFF. V gene TRBV4-1 combines with J gene TRBJ1-1, with D tentatively TRBD1 (6 bases). The CDR3 contains 16 residues. In germline, CDR1 is MGHRA, CDR2 YSYEKL. Trimming pared 8 bases from V and 5 bases from J, leaving 24 bases between.

This chain uses TRBV6-5 with TRBJ1-2, with 7 bases fitting TRBD1. The CDR3 totals 15 residues. Trimming took 10 bases from V and 8 from J; bases not matched to a gene: 19. The germline CDR1 and CDR2 sequences are MNHEY and SVGAGI. The DNA of the CDR3 is TGTGCCACCCTAAGGGACCAGGGGGTTCCGTGGGGCTACACCTTC. It translates to CATLRDQGVPWGYTF.

The chain has TRBV4-2 and TRBJ1-3; D is possibly TRBD1 (5 bases). In germline, CDR1 is LGHNA, CDR2 YNFKEQ. V was shortened by 0 bases and J by 2 bases, with 5 bases between the two germline ends. The CDR3 has 14 amino acids. CDR3: CASSQEGAGNTIYF. Here the CDR3 DNA reads TGTGCCAGCAGCCAAGAAGGGGCTGGAAACACCATATATTTT.

This clone was found once. The genes are TRBV18 and TRBJ2-5; 8 bases agree with TRBD2. This CDR3 comprises 15 residues. With V trimmed by 6 bases and J by 5 bases, 11 bases remained unmatched. In germline, CDR1 is KGHSH, CDR2 LQKENI. The CDR3 loop is CASSPVAGTRETQYF. In DNA form, the CDR3 reads TGTGCCAGCTCTCCTGTAGCGGGGACCAGGGAGACCCAGTACTTC.

This clone is a singleton in its sample. The V call is TRBV7-9, the J call TRBJ2-3; 7 nucleotides agree with TRBD1. With V trimmed by 5 bases and J by 5 bases, 10 bases remained unmatched. Germline assignment: CDR1 SEHNR and CDR2 FQNEAQ (reference sequence). The CDR3 spans 15 residues. For the CDR3, the DNA is TGTGCCAGCAGCCCTAACAGGGGCTCTGGAGATACGCAGTATTTT. Its protein product is CASSPNRGSGDTQYF.

The chain employs TRBV12-3 or TRBV12-4 and TRBJ1-3; weak D call: TRBD1 (6 bases). V lost 4 bases, J lost 5 bases, and 9 bases lay in between. This CDR3 has 13 residues. CDR3 protein: CASSSQGRNTIYF. CDR3 nucleotide sequence: TGTGCCAGCAGTTCCCAGGGGAGAAACACCATATATTTT.

Remarks on this clone: The germline gene is not matched at one end of the junction; a read error may be the cause. The gene calls are TRBV19 and TRBJ2-7, with a weak D call TRBD2 (5 bases). This CDR3 has 12 residues. Germline loops: CDR1 LNHDA, CDR2 SQIVND (reference sequence). The CDR3 nucleotides read TGTGCCAGTAGTGCCCGAGACTACAAGCAGTACTTC. Protein: CASSARDYKQYF.

V is TRBV5-1 and J is TRBJ1-6; D remains ambiguous. The CDR3 is 15 amino acids. Germline loops: CDR1 SGHRS, CDR2 YFSETQ. With 4 bases removed from V and 3 bases from J, the gap between germline ends came to 11 bases. CDR3 sequence (DNA): TGCGCCAGCAGCGTATCTGAGTACTATAATTCACCCCTCCACTTT. Its translation: CASSVSEYYNSPLHF.

V usage is TRBV4-2 and J usage is TRBJ2-3; TRBD2 aligns across 9 bases. After removal of 3 bases from V and 0 bases from J, the junction contained 7 bases not matched to a gene. CDR1 is LGHNA and CDR2 is YNFKEQ in the germline V gene. The CDR3 covers 17 residues. CDR3 nucleotides: TGTGCCAGCAGCCAGATAGCGGGGGCCTTAAGCACAGATACGCAGTATTTT. Amino acid sequence: CASSQIAGALSTDTQYF.

The V call is TRBV30, the J call TRBJ1-6, with D maybe TRBD1 (5 bases). V dropped 5 bases and J dropped 6 bases, with 17 bases sitting between them. This CDR3 is built from 15 residues. Germline-derived CDR1 and CDR2 are GTSNPN and SVGIG (reference sequence). CDR3 DNA: TGTGCCTGGGGCCCCAGGGTCCCGTTTAATTCACCCCTCCACTTT. It encodes CAWGPRVPFNSPLHF.

The CDR3 region is CASSPQRGGGLYNEQFF. DNA of the CDR3: TGCGCCAGCAGCCCCCAGCGCGGGGGGGGCCTATACAATGAGCAGTTCTTC. This chain connects TRBV4-1 to TRBJ2-1; 9 positions match TRBD2. The V and J ends lost 4 bases and 4 bases, in that order; junction bases with no gene match: 11. CDR1 MGHRA and CDR2 YSYEKL come from the germline V gene. This CDR3 is built from 17 residues.

J is TRBJ1-1 and V is TRBV19; D unresolved. CDR1 is LNHDA and CDR2 is SQIVND in the germline V gene (reference sequence). Trimming removed 2 bases at V and 6 bases at J, with 10 bases between. This CDR3 is built from 13 residues. Written as DNA, the CDR3 is TGTGCCAGTAGTATAAACCGGGAGGCTGAAGCTTTCTTT. As protein: CASSINREAEAFF.